This is a list of T cell receptor beta chains from one sample in a study of T-cell memory formation after mild COVID-19. In TCRdb, the 5' RACE reads were re-called with MiXCR into one record per CDR3 protein. The sample holds roughly 180,000 distinct CDR3 sequences, roughly 20% seen once. Material: PBMCs or a T cell subset sorted from them (not recorded which). The receptors come from a man between 18 and 35 years old who had mild COVID-19 (a few samples of this study predate the infection). Cell type and time point are not known. Each CDR3 is given with its conserved first and last residue. The order of the fields is D gene, V gene, J gene, clone size, CDR3 protein, CDR3 DNA. A D gene is named only where the DNA matches it firmly. Size values are once, few and many counts, or a class for expanded clones, and some rows have none.

TRBD2	TRBV7-2	TRBJ2-3	-	CASSFRTTRGGRRGTDTQYF	TGTGCCAGCAGCTTCAGGACTACGCGGGGGGGCCGAAGGGGCACAGATACGCAGTATTTT
-	TRBV27	TRBJ1-6	few	CASSYEVRSPLHF	TGTGCCAGCAGTTACGAGGTTCGTTCACCCCTCCACTTT
TRBD1	TRBV5-5	TRBJ1-4	many	CASSLTGQGVQKLFF	TGTGCCAGCAGCTTGACAGGACAGGGGGTCCAAAAACTGTTTTTT
-	TRBV6-5	TRBJ1-6	few	CASSREARWSPLHF	TGTGCCAGCAGTCGAGAGGCCCGCTGGTCACCCCTCCACTTT
-	TRBV4-3	TRBJ2-5	many	CASSQGQGYQETQYF	TGCGCCAGCAGCCAAGGGCAAGGGTATCAAGAGACCCAGTACTTC
-	TRBV6-1	TRBJ1-1	-	CASSEAVRGGRMNTEAFF	TGTGCCAGCAGTGAAGCGGTCCGGGGGGGCCGAATGAACACTGAAGCTTTCTTT
-	TRBV28	TRBJ1-6	-	CASSPPIGSSPLHF	TGTGCCAGCAGCCCCCCTATCGGGAGTTCACCCCTCCACTTT
-	TRBV15	TRBJ1-5	-	CATSIGDQPQHF	TGTGCCACCTCAATCGGAGATCAGCCCCAGCATTTT
-	TRBV7-2	TRBJ2-1	-	CASSRSYNEQFF	TGTGCCAGCAGCCGCTCTTACAATGAGCAGTTCTTC
-	TRBV7-8	TRBJ2-3	-	CASREQGTDTQYF	TGTGCCAGCAGGGAGCAGGGGACAGATACGCAGTATTTT
-	TRBV12-3/TRBV12-4	TRBJ2-3	-	CASRAGRTDTQYF	TGTGCCAGCAGGGCAGGGCGCACAGATACGCAGTATTTT
-	TRBV3-2	TRBJ2-2	-	CASSRTGDTGELFF	TGTGCCAGCAGCCGAACGGGGGACACCGGGGAGCTGTTTTTT
-	TRBV5-4	TRBJ1-3	few	CASSSEGGSNTIYF	TGTGCCAGCAGCTCGGAGGGGGGGAGTAACACCATATATTTT
TRBD1	TRBV7-2	TRBJ1-1	few	CASGYNRDSYGAEAFF	TGTGCCAGCGGCTACAACCGGGACAGCTATGGAGCTGAAGCTTTCTTT
-	TRBV4-3	TRBJ2-2	-	CASSLRTVLGTGELFF	TGCGCCAGCAGCCTACGGACGGTCTTAGGCACCGGGGAGCTGTTTTTT
TRBD2	TRBV11-2	TRBJ2-5	few	CASRFSGGETQYF	TGTGCCAGCAGGTTTAGCGGGGGGGAGACCCAGTACTTC
-	TRBV28	TRBJ1-1	-	CASSLEQGGAEAFF	TGTGCCAGCAGTTTGGAACAGGGAGGCGCTGAAGCTTTCTTT
TRBD1	TRBV7-2	TRBJ1-2	-	CASSLVGRGLGGYTF	TGTGCCAGCAGCTTAGTGGGCAGGGGGCTAGGAGGCTACACCTTC
TRBD1	TRBV28	TRBJ1-1	few	CASTPGQGAAEAFF	TGTGCCAGCACCCCGGGCCAGGGGGCGGCTGAAGCTTTCTTT
-	TRBV10-3	TRBJ2-5	-	CAMASSGGQETQYF	TGTGCCATGGCCTCCAGTGGTGGTCAAGAGACCCAGTACTTC
-	TRBV4-1	TRBJ2-3	-	CASSQVGGSTDTQYF	TGCGCCAGCAGCCAAGTAGGAGGGAGCACAGATACGCAGTATTTT
-	TRBV7-2	TRBJ1-2	few	CASSPRWYGYTF	TGTGCCAGCAGCCCCCGGTGGTATGGCTACACCTTC
-	TRBV7-9	TRBJ2-3	-	CASSPLGADTQYF	TGTGCCAGCAGCCCCCTTGGGGCAGATACGCAGTATTTT
TRBD2	TRBV7-3	TRBJ2-1	-	CASSSGGGQFF	TGTGCCAGCAGCTCGGGGGGTGGGCAGTTCTTC
-	TRBV7-9	TRBJ1-1	-	CASGQPYEAFF	TGTGCCAGCGGACAACCTTACGAAGCTTTCTTT
-	TRBV7-2	TRBJ1-5	many	CASSLAPSNQPQHF	TGTGCCAGCAGCTTAGCCCCCAGCAATCAGCCCCAGCATTTT
-	TRBV5-1	TRBJ1-4	few	CASSLLFQGTNEKLFF	TGCGCCAGCAGCTTGTTGTTCCAGGGGACTAATGAAAAACTGTTTTTT
-	TRBV23-1	TRBJ1-6	few	CASHLTPLHF	TGCGCCAGCCATCTGACACCCCTCCACTTT
-	TRBV20-1	TRBJ2-1	few	CSARPGNNEQFF	TGCAGTGCTAGACCCGGGAACAATGAGCAGTTCTTC
TRBD1	TRBV5-1	TRBJ1-1	-	CASSLAQGANTEAFF	TGCGCCAGCAGCTTGGCCCAGGGGGCGAACACTGAAGCTTTCTTT
TRBD1	TRBV6-5	TRBJ2-7	few	CASSYRTTGGEYEQYF	TGTGCCAGCAGTTACCGAACCACAGGGGGCGAGTACGAGCAGTACTTC
TRBD1	TRBV29-1	TRBJ2-1	few	CSVGGGRGDEQFF	TGCAGCGTTGGAGGGGGCCGAGGGGATGAGCAGTTCTTC
-	TRBV3-1	TRBJ1-6	few	CASSQVRNNSPLHF	TGTGCCAGCAGCCAAGTCCGAAATAATTCACCCCTCCACTTT
TRBD1	TRBV4-3	TRBJ2-3	-	CASSLSTGVPTDTQYF	TGCGCCAGCAGTCTCTCCACAGGGGTGCCCACAGATACGCAGTATTTT
-	TRBV20-1	TRBJ1-2	few	CSARDGTSGGYTF	TGCAGTGCTAGAGATGGGACATCGGGTGGCTACACCTTC
TRBD1	TRBV12-3/TRBV12-4	TRBJ2-3	-	CASSLVPGGFTDTQYF	TGTGCCAGCAGTTTAGTCCCAGGGGGCTTCACAGATACGCAGTATTTT
TRBD2	TRBV5-1	TRBJ2-5	few	CASSFSTSRETQYF	TGCGCCAGCAGCTTTTCGACTAGCCGGGAGACCCAGTACTTC
-	TRBV4-1	TRBJ1-2	few	CASSQALLWHRDYGYTF	TGCGCCAGCAGCCAAGCGCTTTTGTGGCACCGGGATTATGGCTACACCTTC
-	TRBV10-3	TRBJ1-2	few	CAISGGAALPNYGYTF	TGTGCCATCAGTGGGGGGGCAGCCTTACCTAACTATGGCTACACCTTC
-	TRBV27	TRBJ1-2	few	CASSLDQMGGIGGYTF	TGTGCCAGCAGTTTGGATCAGATGGGGGGGATCGGTGGCTACACCTTC
-	TRBV19	TRBJ1-5	few	CASSIKGPGQPQHF	TGTGCCAGTAGTATAAAGGGGCCGGGGCAGCCCCAGCATTTT
-	TRBV30	TRBJ2-7	few	CAWSGNYEQYF	TGTGCCTGGAGCGGAAACTACGAGCAGTACTTC
-	TRBV27	TRBJ2-5	-	CASSFRGYETQYF	TGTGCCAGCAGTTTTAGAGGGTACGAGACCCAGTACTTC
TRBD2	TRBV12-3/TRBV12-4	TRBJ2-3	-	CASSLDGGGTDTQYF	TGTGCCAGCAGTTTGGACGGGGGGGGCACAGATACGCAGTATTTT
TRBD1	TRBV6-2/TRBV6-3	TRBJ2-1	few	CASSYQIGTGSGNEQFF	TGTGCCAGCAGTTACCAAATCGGGACAGGGTCCGGGAATGAGCAGTTCTTC
TRBD1	TRBV4-3	TRBJ2-5	few	CASSQGWTGGRTQYF	TGCGCCAGCAGCCAAGGTTGGACAGGGGGCCGGACCCAGTACTTC
TRBD1	TRBV29-1	TRBJ2-2	-	CSVGDRGLGELFF	TGCAGCGTCGGGGACAGGGGCCTCGGGGAGCTGTTTTTT
-	TRBV12-3/TRBV12-4	TRBJ1-1	few	CASRGSRAFF	TGTGCCAGCCGGGGCAGTAGGGCTTTCTTT
TRBD1	TRBV7-2	TRBJ2-2	-	CASTLTGENGELFF	TGTGCCAGCACCCTGACAGGGGAAAACGGGGAGCTGTTTTTT
-	TRBV6-4	TRBJ2-3	few	CASSECRPTSTDTQYF	TGTGCCAGCAGTGAATGTCGACCCACCAGCACAGATACGCAGTATTTT
TRBD1	TRBV20-1	TRBJ2-4	few	CSASLGTGGNIQYF	TGCAGTGCTAGCCTGGGGACAGGGGGGAACATTCAGTACTTC
-	TRBV7-9	TRBJ1-1	few	CASSFVGDTEAFF	TGTGCCAGCAGCTTTGTCGGGGACACTGAAGCTTTCTTT